The subject of this entry is one TCR beta chain. This sample is part of a study of blood T cells in healthy people across ages. V was shortened by 3 bases and J by 2 bases, with 8 bases between the two germline ends. The CDR3 spans 14 residues. Together with a sample-barcoded 5' primer, a J-beta primer mix was included in a second PCR lasting 7 to 11 cycles. From the 5' RACE reads, TCRdb called clonotypes with MiXCR, one entry per CDR3 protein. The sample holds 950,000 to 1,200,000 distinct CDR3 sequences, 35% to 40% seen once. The chain combines TRBV12-3 or TRBV12-4 with TRBJ1-5; perhaps TRBD1 as D (5 bases). This receptor was obtained from a man aged 18 to 35 in good health. Sequencing was performed on blood. The CDR3 is CASSFATGNQPQHF. For the CDR3, the DNA is TGTGCCAGCAGTTTCGCGACAGGCAATCAGCCCCAGCATTTT.